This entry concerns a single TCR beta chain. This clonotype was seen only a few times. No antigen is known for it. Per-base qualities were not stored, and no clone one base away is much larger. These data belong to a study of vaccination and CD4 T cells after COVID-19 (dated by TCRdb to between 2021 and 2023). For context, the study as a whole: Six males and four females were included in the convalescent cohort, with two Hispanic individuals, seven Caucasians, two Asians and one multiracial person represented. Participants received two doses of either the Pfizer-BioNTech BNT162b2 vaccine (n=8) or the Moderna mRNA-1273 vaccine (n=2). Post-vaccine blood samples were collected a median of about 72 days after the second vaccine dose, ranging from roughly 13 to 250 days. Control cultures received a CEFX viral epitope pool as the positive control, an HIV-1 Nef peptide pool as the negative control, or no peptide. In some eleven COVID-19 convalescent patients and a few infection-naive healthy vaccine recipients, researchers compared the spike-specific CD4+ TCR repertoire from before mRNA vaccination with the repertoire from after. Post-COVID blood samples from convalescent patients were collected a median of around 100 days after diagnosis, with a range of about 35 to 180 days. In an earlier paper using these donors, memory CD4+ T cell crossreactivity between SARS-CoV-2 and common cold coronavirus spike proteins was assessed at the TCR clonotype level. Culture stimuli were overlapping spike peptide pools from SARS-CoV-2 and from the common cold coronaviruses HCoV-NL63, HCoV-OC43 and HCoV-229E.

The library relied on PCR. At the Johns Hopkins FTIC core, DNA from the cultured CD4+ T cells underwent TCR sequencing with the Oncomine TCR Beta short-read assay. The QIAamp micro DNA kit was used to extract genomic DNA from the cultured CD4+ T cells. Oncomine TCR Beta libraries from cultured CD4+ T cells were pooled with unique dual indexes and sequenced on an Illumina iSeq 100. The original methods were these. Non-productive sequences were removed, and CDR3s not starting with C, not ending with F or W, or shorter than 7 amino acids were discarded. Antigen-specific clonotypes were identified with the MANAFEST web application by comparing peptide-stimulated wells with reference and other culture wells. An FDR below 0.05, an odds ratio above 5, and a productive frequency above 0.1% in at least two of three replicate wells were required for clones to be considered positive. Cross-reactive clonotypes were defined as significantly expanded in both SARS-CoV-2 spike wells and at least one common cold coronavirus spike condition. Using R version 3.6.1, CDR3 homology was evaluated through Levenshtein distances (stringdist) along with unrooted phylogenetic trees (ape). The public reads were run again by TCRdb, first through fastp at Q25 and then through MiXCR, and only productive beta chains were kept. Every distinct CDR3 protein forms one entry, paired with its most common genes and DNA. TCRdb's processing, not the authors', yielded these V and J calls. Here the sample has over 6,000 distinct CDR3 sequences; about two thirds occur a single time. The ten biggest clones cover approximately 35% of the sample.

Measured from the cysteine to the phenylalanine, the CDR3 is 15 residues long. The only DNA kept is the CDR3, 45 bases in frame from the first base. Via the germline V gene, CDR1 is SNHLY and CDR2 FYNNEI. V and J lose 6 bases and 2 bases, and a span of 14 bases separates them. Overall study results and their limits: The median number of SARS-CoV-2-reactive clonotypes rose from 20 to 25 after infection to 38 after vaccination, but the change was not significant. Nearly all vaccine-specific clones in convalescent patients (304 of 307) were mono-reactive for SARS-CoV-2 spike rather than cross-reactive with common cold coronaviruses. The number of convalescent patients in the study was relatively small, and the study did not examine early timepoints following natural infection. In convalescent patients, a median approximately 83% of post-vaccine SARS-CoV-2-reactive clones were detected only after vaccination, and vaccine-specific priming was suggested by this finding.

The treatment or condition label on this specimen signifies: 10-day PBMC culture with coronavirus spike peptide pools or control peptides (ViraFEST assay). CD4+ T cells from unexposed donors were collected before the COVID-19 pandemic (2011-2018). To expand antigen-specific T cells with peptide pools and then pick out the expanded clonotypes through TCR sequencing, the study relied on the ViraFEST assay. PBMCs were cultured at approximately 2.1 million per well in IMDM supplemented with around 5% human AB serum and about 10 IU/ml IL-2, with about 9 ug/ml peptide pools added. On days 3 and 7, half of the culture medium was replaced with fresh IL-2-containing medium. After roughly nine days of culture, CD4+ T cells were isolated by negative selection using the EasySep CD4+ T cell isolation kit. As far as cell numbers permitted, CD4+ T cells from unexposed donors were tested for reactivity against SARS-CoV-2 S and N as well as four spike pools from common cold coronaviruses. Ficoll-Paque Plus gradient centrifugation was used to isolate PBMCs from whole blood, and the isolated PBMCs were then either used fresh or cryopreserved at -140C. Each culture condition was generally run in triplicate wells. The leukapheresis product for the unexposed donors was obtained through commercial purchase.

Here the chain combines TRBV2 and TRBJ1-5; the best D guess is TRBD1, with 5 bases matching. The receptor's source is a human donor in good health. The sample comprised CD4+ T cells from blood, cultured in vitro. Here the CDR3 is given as CASSPGHLGNQPQHF. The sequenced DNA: TGTGCCAGCAGCCCCGGACATCTTGGCAATCAGCCCCAGCATTTT.